Following are 12 T cell receptor beta chains from one sample sequenced in a study of T cell responses to AZD1222 COVID-19 vaccine. The protocol was immunoSEQ multiplex PCR, while the TCRdb copy is restricted to in-frame clones and leaves out a portion. The sample comprises 99,000 or so clones, approximately 90% of which are singletons, and about 2.5% rests with the top ten. The source material was peripheral blood, sampled on day 0 of AZD1222 vaccination. These receptors all stem from an adult in good health.

The gene calls are TRBV25-1 and TRBJ2-7; possibly TRBD1 or TRBD2 for D (5 bases each). CDR1 and CDR2 (germline): MGHDK, SYGVNS. The CDR3 spans 13 residues. Trimming cost V 4 bases and J 13 bases, with 20 bases left between them. The CDR3 sequence: CASSVTGTRSLYF. The CDR3 nucleotides read TGTGCCAGCAGTGTAACCGGGACCCGCTCACTCTACTTC.

V and J are TRBV7-9 and TRBJ1-6, with a possible D match to TRBD1 (5 bases). CDR1 and CDR2 from the germline V gene are SEHNR and FQNEAQ (reference sequence). This CDR3 has 17 amino acids. Trimming pared 5 bases from V and 1 base from J, leaving 15 bases between. In DNA, the CDR3 is TGTGCCAGCAGCGGTCGGGACCTGAGTTCCTATAATTCACCCCTCCACTTT. Protein: CASSGRDLSSYNSPLHF. Combining the CDR3 with reference TRBV7-9 and TRBJ1-6 gives the whole variable domain DTGVSQNPRHKITKRGQNVTFRCDPISEHNRLYWYRQTLGQGPEFLTYFQNEAQLEKSRLLSDRFSAERPKGSFSTLEIQRTEQGDSAMYLCASSGRDLSSYNSPLHFGNGTRLTVT.

This chain links TRBV5-4 with TRBJ2-5; 9 nucleotides agree with TRBD2. CDR1 and CDR2 from the germline V gene are SGHNT and YYREEE (reference sequence). This CDR3 spans 17 amino acids. V was pared by 4 bases and J by 5 bases, with 15 bases of the junction left unmatched. CDR3: CASSGGLAGGPGETQYF. The DNA of the CDR3 is TGTGCCAGCAGCGGCGGACTTGCGGGGGGGCCGGGTGAGACCCAGTACTTC.

V usage is TRBV19 and J usage is TRBJ1-3; D is unresolved. The V end lost 1 base, the J end lost 5 bases, and 6 bases lay between the germline ends. The CDR3 covers 13 residues. The germline CDR1 and CDR2 sequences are LNHDA and SQIVND (reference sequence). DNA for the CDR3: TGTGCCAGTAGTATAGCAGCCAGAAACACCATATATTTT. It yields the protein CASSIAARNTIYF.

This clone occurred once. This chain joins TRBV2 and TRBJ1-2; 10 positions agree with TRBD1. The J segment lost 6 bases and the V segment lost 3 bases, leaving 4 bases of the junction unmatched. This CDR3 is 14 amino acids long. CDR1 and CDR2 from the germline V gene are SNHLY and FYNNEI. The CDR3 DNA sequence: TGTGCCAGCAGTGATCAGGGACAGGGGAATGGCTACACCTTC. This sequence encodes CASSDQGQGNGYTF.

This rearrangement joins TRBV3-1 (or the pseudogene TRBV3-2) to TRBJ1-1; no reliable D call. The CDR3 extends over 19 amino acids. V was clipped by 0 bases and J by 3 bases, with 23 bases between them. From germline, CDR1 is LGHDT and CDR2 YNNKEL (reference sequence). CDR3 sequence (DNA): TGTGCCAGCAGCCAAGATTGGGTTGGGATACCCGACCCGGACACTGAAGCTTTCTTT. Its protein is CASSQDWVGIPDPDTEAFF.

This clone was seen only once. V is TRBV7-3 and J is TRBJ2-2, with TRBD1 as a possible D gene (6 bases). V gave up 7 bases and J gave up 3 bases, with 9 bases separating them. CDR3 length: 13 residues. The V gene's germline CDR1 is SGHTA and CDR2 FQGTGA. The CDR3 coding sequence is TGTGCCAGCACCCAGGGGCACACCGGGGAGCTGTTTTTT. It encodes CASTQGHTGELFF.

The V call is TRBV5-6, the J call TRBJ1-3; maybe TRBD1 (6 bases). Trimming removed 4 bases from V and 0 bases from J, with 14 bases in between. This CDR3 region has 16 residues. The germline gives CDR1 SGHDT, CDR2 YYEEEE. CDR3 in DNA: TGTGCCAGCAGCGGGATACAGGGAGGCTCTGGAAACACCATATATTTT. Translating gives CASSGIQGGSGNTIYF.

The chain joins TRBV4-1 to TRBJ2-2; tentatively, D is TRBD2 (5 bases). The germline V and J ends were trimmed by 0 bases and 4 bases, with 9 bases remaining between them. Per germline, CDR1 MGHRA and CDR2 YSYEKL. The CDR3 contains 15 residues. For the CDR3, the DNA is TGCGCCAGCAGCCAAGATGAGGGCGGCACCGGGGAGCTGTTTTTT. Translating it yields CASSQDEGGTGELFF.

The chain has TRBV21-1 and TRBJ1-5; TRBD1 is the table's D call, not checked against the DNA. TRBV21-1 counts as a pseudogene. The CDR3 sequence is 20 residues long. CDR3 bases: TGTGCCAGCAGCAAAAAAACAGGGGCATTTAGGGGGGAGGGCAATCAGCCCCAGCATTTT. This sequence encodes CASSKKTGAFRGEGNQPQHF.

V and J are TRBV12-3 or TRBV12-4 and TRBJ1-3; no firm D call. The CDR3 has 13 residues. V lost 11 bases, J lost 0 bases, and 11 bases lay in between. The CDR3 DNA is TGTGCCGGCGGACTGTACTCTGGAAACACCATATATTTT. Protein: CAGGLYSGNTIYF.

The chain combines TRBV5-1 with TRBJ1-2; maybe TRBD1 (6 bases). Germline V lookup: CDR1 SGHRS, CDR2 YFSETQ. The CDR3 consists of 13 residues. The germline V and J ends were trimmed by 3 bases and 4 bases, with 10 bases remaining between them. CDR3 region: CASSSTGSYGYTF. In DNA form, the CDR3 reads TGCGCCAGCAGCTCGACAGGTAGCTATGGCTACACCTTC. The full variable domain, with the rest looked up from reference TRBV5-1 and TRBJ1-2, is KAGVTQTPRYLIKTRGQQVTLSCSPISGHRSVSWYQQTPGQGLQFLFEYFSETQRNKGNFPGRFSGRQFSNSRSEMNVSTLELGDSALYLCASSSTGSYGYTFGSGTRLTVV.